The T cell receptor (beta chain) described here comes from a study of shared clonotypes between healthy human individuals. Over several immunoSEQ plates, each subset's genomic DNA was distributed in even portions. Generated by immunoSEQ multiplex PCR, the TCRdb table keeps only in-frame clones and is missing some. The sample includes roughly 2 million clones, 85% to 95% of them seen just once. All donors qualified as healthy HIV-negative adults and had experienced no recent acute infections or vaccinations. Everyone who donated was a Caucasian adult who lived in Nashville, Tennessee. Into CD45RA+ naive and CD45RA-negative memory subsets, the CD4+ cells were split. The V end was cut by 1 base, the J end by 3 bases, with 10 bases between. CDR1 SEHNR and CDR2 FQNEAQ come from the germline V gene (reference sequence). The CDR3 is made up of 15 amino acids.

The rearrangement joins TRBV7-9 to TRBJ2-1, with D perhaps matching TRBD2 (6 bases). The material sequenced was naive CD4+ T cells sorted from blood. As for subset: CD45RA+ positively selected. The origin of this receptor is a man in his late teens or twenties in good health. The CDR3 nucleotides read TGTGCCAGCAGCTTAGGAGGCGGGAACTACAATGAGCAGTTCTTC. Protein: CASSLGGGNYNEQFF.